This is a list of T cell receptor beta chains from one sample in a study of T cell responses to AZD1222 COVID-19 vaccine. The protocol was immunoSEQ multiplex PCR, while the TCRdb copy is restricted to in-frame clones and leaves out a portion. The sample lists about 130,000 clones; 89% were seen once. The material sequenced was peripheral blood, taken 28 days after the second AZD1222 dose. The receptor set was obtained from an adult who received the AZD1222 COVID-19 vaccine. The conserved cysteine and the conserved F or W are not part of the CDR3 here. Fields, in order: CDR3 protein, CDR3 length, J gene, V gene, clone size. Size is omitted from some rows. Given values are once, few, many or a class for expanded clones.

cdr3_aa: AWSHSYEQY; cdr3_length: 9; j_call: TRBJ2-7; v_call: TRBV30; clone_size: many
cdr3_aa: ASKGTSGKYEQY; cdr3_length: 12; j_call: TRBJ2-7; v_call: TRBV5-1; clone_size: few
cdr3_aa: ASSLGREETQY; cdr3_length: 11; j_call: TRBJ2-5; v_call: TRBV12-3/TRBV12-4; clone_size: -
cdr3_aa: ASSQVWTSRDEQY; cdr3_length: 13; j_call: TRBJ2-7; v_call: TRBV4-3; clone_size: -
cdr3_aa: ASRQDSGASPLH; cdr3_length: 12; j_call: TRBJ1-6; v_call: TRBV3-1/TRBV3-2; clone_size: -
cdr3_aa: ASKEGGGTDTQY; cdr3_length: 12; j_call: TRBJ2-3; v_call: TRBV6-5; clone_size: -
cdr3_aa: ASSRQGDQPQH; cdr3_length: 11; j_call: TRBJ1-5; v_call: TRBV6-6; clone_size: -
cdr3_aa: ASGWNALSNQPQH; cdr3_length: 13; j_call: TRBJ1-5; v_call: TRBV2; clone_size: -
cdr3_aa: ATSEGQGDTGELF; cdr3_length: 13; j_call: TRBJ2-2; v_call: TRBV24-1; clone_size: -
cdr3_aa: ASSSGTGFYEQY; cdr3_length: 12; j_call: TRBJ2-7; v_call: TRBV11-2; clone_size: -
cdr3_aa: ASSQTSGYTDTQY; cdr3_length: 13; j_call: TRBJ2-3; v_call: TRBV7-3; clone_size: -
cdr3_aa: ASSSPAQYNEQF; cdr3_length: 12; j_call: TRBJ2-1; v_call: TRBV7-2; clone_size: -
cdr3_aa: ASSPSENTGELF; cdr3_length: 12; j_call: TRBJ2-2; v_call: TRBV27; clone_size: -
cdr3_aa: ASRDYNGETQY; cdr3_length: 11; j_call: TRBJ2-5; v_call: TRBV25-1; clone_size: -
cdr3_aa: AISALVGIEQY; cdr3_length: 11; j_call: TRBJ2-7; v_call: TRBV10-3; clone_size: -
cdr3_aa: ASSLSGANTGELF; cdr3_length: 13; j_call: TRBJ2-2; v_call: TRBV11-3; clone_size: -
cdr3_aa: AWSERRRFEAF; cdr3_length: 11; j_call: TRBJ1-1; v_call: TRBV30; clone_size: -
cdr3_aa: ASSPSGGTEAF; cdr3_length: 11; j_call: TRBJ1-1; v_call: TRBV7-9; clone_size: few
cdr3_aa: ASSLTLGTLYEQY; cdr3_length: 13; j_call: TRBJ2-7; v_call: TRBV28; clone_size: -
cdr3_aa: ASSHGGGVNTGELF; cdr3_length: 14; j_call: TRBJ2-2; v_call: TRBV3-1/TRBV3-2; clone_size: -
cdr3_aa: ASSEAGDNNEQF; cdr3_length: 12; j_call: TRBJ2-1; v_call: TRBV10-2; clone_size: -
cdr3_aa: ASSPRGGAITDTQY; cdr3_length: 14; j_call: TRBJ2-3; v_call: TRBV5-8; clone_size: -
cdr3_aa: ASSYQGLSYGYT; cdr3_length: 12; j_call: TRBJ1-2; v_call: TRBV6-5; clone_size: -